This T cell receptor (beta chain) was captured in a study of blood T cell repertoires in COVID-19. Background on the study: From the United States, Italy and Spain came samples of acute and convalescent COVID-19. The cDNA or gDNA used as material had been derived from T cells, B-cell-depleted T cells, or PBMCs.

Seattle participants joined during active infection and were tracked over time. V trimming: 3 bases; J trimming: 8 bases; junction bases outside the gene matches: 6. Germline assignment: CDR1 SGDLS and CDR2 YYNGEE. The CDR3 is 15 residues long. As processed by the authors: Researchers report that nucleated cell counts were estimated from reference gene primer amplification. Measured with immunoSEQ multiplex PCR; TCRdb has only the in-frame clones, and not every one. The V and J calls and clone size were taken over from that table, and D and trimming were inferred from the DNA. The sample shows around 270,000 clones, approximately 83% of them seen only once.

The rearrangement uses TRBV9 and TRBJ2-1; 12 positions agree with TRBD1. The sequencing sample was made of peripheral blood. The TCR was taken from a person aged 70 to 85 with COVID-19, enrolled during active disease. The CDR3 protein is CASSARDRGRDEQFF. The CDR3 DNA is TGTGCCAGCAGCGCCCGGGACAGGGGGCGGGATGAGCAGTTCTTC.